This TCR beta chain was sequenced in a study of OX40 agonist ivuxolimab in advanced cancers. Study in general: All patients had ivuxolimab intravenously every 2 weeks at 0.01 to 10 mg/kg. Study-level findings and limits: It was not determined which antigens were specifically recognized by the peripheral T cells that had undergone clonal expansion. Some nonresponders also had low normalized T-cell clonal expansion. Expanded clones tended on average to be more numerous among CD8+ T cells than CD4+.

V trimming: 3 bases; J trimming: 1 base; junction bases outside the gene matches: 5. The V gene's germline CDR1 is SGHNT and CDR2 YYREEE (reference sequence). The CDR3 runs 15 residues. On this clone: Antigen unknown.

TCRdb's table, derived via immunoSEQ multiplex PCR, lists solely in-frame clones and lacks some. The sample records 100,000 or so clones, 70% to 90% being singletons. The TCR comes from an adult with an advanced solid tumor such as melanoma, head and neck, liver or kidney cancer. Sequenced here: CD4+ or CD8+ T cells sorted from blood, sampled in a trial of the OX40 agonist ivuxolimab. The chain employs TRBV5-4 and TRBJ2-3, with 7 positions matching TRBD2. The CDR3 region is CASSWGRGGTDTQYF. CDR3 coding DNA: TGTGCCAGCAGCTGGGGACGGGGGGGCACAGATACGCAGTATTTT.